The next 14 T cell receptor beta chains were all read from a single sample in a study of cytomegalovirus exposure and HLA in healthy donors. PCR employed 60 Vbeta and 13 Jbeta primers. Sequencing used immunoSEQ multiplex PCR; TCRdb keeps in-frame clones, though not all of them. This sample's table has about 39,000 clones. Sequencing input: PBMCs. These receptors originate from a male donor in good health and CMV-seronegative.

The J gene is TRBJ2-5, the V gene TRBV5-1; 7 nucleotides match TRBD1. CDR1 and CDR2 (germline): SGHRS, YFSETQ. The CDR3 extends over 16 amino acids. With 4 bases clipped from V and 5 bases from J, the junction kept 14 bases outside the gene matches. The CDR3 DNA follows: TGCGCCAGCAGCCCCCCATCAGGGGGTTATGGGGAGACCCAGTACTTC. This translates into CASSPPSGGYGETQYF. Full variable domain (missing parts from reference TRBV5-1 and TRBJ2-5): KAGVTQTPRYLIKTRGQQVTLSCSPISGHRSVSWYQQTPGQGLQFLFEYFSETQRNKGNFPGRFSGRQFSNSRSEMNVSTLELGDSALYLCASSPPSGGYGETQYFGPGTRLLVL.

The chain has TRBV2 and TRBJ1-2, with D possibly matching TRBD1 (5 bases). This CDR3 comprises 14 residues. The germline CDR1 and CDR2 sequences are SNHLY and FYNNEI. The ends were cut back, 6 bases at V and 4 bases at J, with 15 bases in the middle. The CDR3 loop is CASRDTWDPYGYTF. CDR3 sequence (DNA): TGTGCCAGCAGGGACACCTGGGATCCCTATGGCTACACCTTC.

V usage is TRBV27 and J usage is TRBJ2-6; 8 positions match TRBD2. Germline values: CDR1 MNHEY, CDR2 SMNVEV (reference sequence). The CDR3 covers 19 residues. V lost 3 bases and J lost 0; bases outside the gene matches: 10. The CDR3 bases are TGTGCCAGCAGTTTGGAACGGCGGGGGGTCCTCTCTGGGGCCAACGTCCTGACTTTC. It codes for CASSLERRGVLSGANVLTF.

The V call is TRBV4-1, the J call TRBJ1-4; TRBD1 might be the D (5 bases). The V end was cut by 3 bases, the J end by 5 bases, with 13 bases between. This CDR3 has 15 residues. CDR1 is MGHRA and CDR2 is YSYEKL in the germline V gene. The CDR3 protein is CASSQLYGANEKLFF. DNA of the CDR3: TGCGCCAGCAGCCAGCTGTATGGGGCAAATGAAAAACTGTTTTTT.

The V call is TRBV6-1, the J call TRBJ2-3; D might be TRBD1 (5 bases). This CDR3 is built from 14 residues. Looked up from germline, CDR1 is MNHNS and CDR2 is SASEGT. Trimming removed 6 bases from V and 2 bases from J, with 12 bases in between. CDR3 DNA: TGTGCCAGCAGCTGGCAGGGAAACACAGATACGCAGTATTTT. Its translation is CASSWQGNTDTQYF.

The rearrangement links TRBV6-6 to TRBJ2-2, with 9 bases fitting TRBD1. Trimming took 5 bases from V and 2 from J; bases not matched to a gene: 3. The germline V gene encodes CDR1 MNHNY and CDR2 SVGAGI (reference sequence). The CDR3 has 15 residues. The CDR3 region is CASSRQGVNTGELFF. CDR3 nucleotide sequence: TGTGCCAGCAGTCGACAGGGGGTAAACACCGGGGAGCTGTTTTTT.

The chain recombines TRBV4-1 with TRBJ1-3, with D uncertain. V was pared by 0 bases and J by 0 bases, with 15 bases between. Germline V lookup: CDR1 MGHRA, CDR2 YSYEKL. This CDR3 region has 18 residues. CDR3 region: CASSQDPRPAVSGNTIYF. Written as DNA, the CDR3 is TGCGCCAGCAGCCAAGATCCACGCCCGGCGGTCTCTGGAAACACCATATATTTT.

The chain is built from TRBV7-8 and TRBJ1-2, with D perhaps TRBD1 (5 bases). Trimming stripped 5 bases from V and 4 bases from J, with 20 bases between. From germline, CDR1 is SGHVS and CDR2 FQNEAQ. The CDR3 runs 16 residues. The CDR3 reads CASSPSTGGNFYGYTF. The CDR3 nucleotides read TGTGCCAGCAGCCCTAGCACCGGGGGAAATTTCTATGGCTACACCTTC.

The chain joins TRBV7-2 to TRBJ1-6; D possibly corresponds to TRBD1 (5 bases). Trimming removed 7 bases at V and 10 bases at J, with 17 bases between. CDR1 is SGHTA, CDR2 FQGNSA, per germline. The CDR3 is 14 residues long. Here the CDR3 DNA reads TGTGCCAGCACCCCGGGGGGGACGGTCTCACCCCTCCACTTT. Encoded protein: CASTPGGTVSPLHF.

The rearrangement links TRBV10-2 to TRBJ2-7; 8 positions match TRBD1. Trimming took 6 bases from V and 5 from J; bases not matched to a gene: 9. The length of the CDR3 is 14 residues. Germline CDR1 is WSHSY and CDR2 is SAAADI. The CDR3 DNA follows: TGCGCCAGCAGAAAGCCGACAGGGGCCAACGAGCAGTACTTC. Translating gives CASRKPTGANEQYF.

The chain recombines TRBV5-1 with TRBJ1-4; TRBD1 agrees at 10 bases. The CDR3 is made up of 14 amino acids. The V and J ends lost 4 bases and 7 bases, in that order; junction bases with no gene match: 4. Germline CDR1 is SGHRS and CDR2 is YFSETQ. The DNA of the CDR3 is TGCGCCAGCAGCACGGACAGGGGGATTGAAAAACTGTTTTTT. Translation gives CASSTDRGIEKLFF.

The V call is TRBV6-4, the J call TRBJ2-2, with 9 bases matching TRBD1. Germline loops: CDR1 MRHNA, CDR2 SNTAGT. The CDR3 covers 15 residues. The J segment lost 6 bases and the V segment lost 4 bases, leaving 6 bases of the junction unmatched. Here the CDR3 reads CASSGDREAAGELFF. CDR3 bases: TGTGCCAGCAGTGGGGACAGGGAAGCTGCCGGGGAGCTGTTTTTT.

V is TRBV29-1 and J is TRBJ2-7; 9 positions match TRBD1. Germline V CDR1 and CDR2: SQVTM, ANQGSEA. The CDR3 contains 16 residues. After removal of 5 bases from V and 1 base from J, the junction contained 12 bases not matched to a gene. The CDR3 nucleotides are TGCAGCGTTTCGCGGACAGGGGCGGACCCTTCCTACGAGCAGTACTTC. It encodes CSVSRTGADPSYEQYF.

CDR3 amino acids: CASSLAPLSAHGYTF. CDR3 sequence (DNA): TGTGCCAGCAGCTTAGCACCCCTTAGTGCCCATGGCTACACCTTC. The J gene is TRBJ1-2, the V gene TRBV11-2; D is unresolved. Per germline, CDR1 SGHAT and CDR2 FQNNGV. Trimming left V 1 base short and J 6 bases short, with 15 bases between. There are 15 residues in the CDR3.